This T cell receptor (beta chain) was captured by sequencing in a study of cytomegalovirus exposure and HLA in healthy donors. Study as a whole: Around 89 million unique TCRs from HLA-typed donors made up an early data release. The study, taken as a whole, reports: A later analysis found that most CMV-associated TCR beta chains appeared HLA-restricted. The likely origin of a cluster of highly shared sequence variants was a sequencing artifact.

V lost 1 base, J lost 1 base, and 19 bases lay in between. The CDR3 contains 19 residues. CDR1 LNHNV and CDR2 YYDKDF come from the germline V gene (reference sequence). Turning to this clone: Antigen: not known.

In the PCR, 60 Vbeta and 13 Jbeta primers were used. Libraries were prepared by immunoSEQ multiplex PCR; TCRdb keeps only in-frame clonotypes and omits some of them. This table has 240,000 or so clones, roughly 82% appearing once. V is TRBV15 and J is TRBJ2-2; D possibly corresponds to TRBD2 (6 bases). The sequenced material came from PBMCs. The receptor's source is a middle-aged woman in good health and CMV-seropositive. CDR3 loop: CATSRGKQPGLQNTGELFF. DNA for the CDR3: TGTGCCACCAGCAGAGGAAAGCAGCCGGGACTCCAGAACACCGGGGAGCTGTTTTTT.